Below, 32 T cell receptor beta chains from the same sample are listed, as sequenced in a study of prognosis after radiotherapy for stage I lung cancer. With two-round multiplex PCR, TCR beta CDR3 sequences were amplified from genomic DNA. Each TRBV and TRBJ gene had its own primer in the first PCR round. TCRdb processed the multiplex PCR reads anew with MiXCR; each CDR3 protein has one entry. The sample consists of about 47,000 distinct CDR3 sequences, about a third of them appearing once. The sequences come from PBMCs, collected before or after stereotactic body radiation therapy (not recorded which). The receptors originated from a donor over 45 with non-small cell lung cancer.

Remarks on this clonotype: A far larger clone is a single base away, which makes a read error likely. The CDR3 bases are TGTGCCAGCAGCCAGGGGACCGGTGAGCAGTTCTTC. Its protein product is CASSQGTGEQFF. V gene TRBV2 combines with J gene TRBJ2-5, with a possible D match to TRBD1 (6 bases). The end of the DNA is better explained by TRBJ2-1, so the J call may be wrong. The CDR3 has 12 residues. Germline V gene lookup returns CDR1 SNHLY and CDR2 FYNNEI.

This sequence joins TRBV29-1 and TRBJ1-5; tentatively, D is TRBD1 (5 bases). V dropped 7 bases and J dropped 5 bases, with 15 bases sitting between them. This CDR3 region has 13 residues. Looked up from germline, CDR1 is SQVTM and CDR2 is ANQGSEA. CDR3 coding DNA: TGCAGCGCAGCTTGGGGGACGGATCAGCCCCAGCATTTT. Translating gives CSAAWGTDQPQHF.

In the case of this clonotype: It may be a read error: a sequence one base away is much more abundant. This CDR3 is CANSPYRGSIRGTEAFF. Here the CDR3 DNA reads TGTGCCAACAGTCCTTACAGGGGCTCTATAAGAGGCACTGAAGCTTTCTTT. The V call is TRBV6-1, the J call TRBJ1-1; 7 bases are shared with TRBD1. CDR3 length: 17 residues. Germline CDR1 reads MNHNS; CDR2 reads SASEGT.

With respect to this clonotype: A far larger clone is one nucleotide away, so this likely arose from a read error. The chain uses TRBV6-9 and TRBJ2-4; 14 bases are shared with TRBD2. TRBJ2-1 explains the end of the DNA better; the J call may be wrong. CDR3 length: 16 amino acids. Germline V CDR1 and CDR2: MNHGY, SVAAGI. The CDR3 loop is CASSWGLAGVRSDQFF. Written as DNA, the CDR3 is TGTGCCAGCAGTTGGGGACTAGCGGGAGTTCGTAGTGATCAGTTCTTC.

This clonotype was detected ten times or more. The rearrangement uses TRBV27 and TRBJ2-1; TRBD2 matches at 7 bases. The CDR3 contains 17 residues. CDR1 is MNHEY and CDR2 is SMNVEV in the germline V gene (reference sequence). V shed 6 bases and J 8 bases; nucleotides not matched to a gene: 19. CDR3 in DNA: TGTGCCAGCAGCCCACCCTATAGCGGGTTTTCTCGTGATGAGCAGTTCTTC. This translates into CASSPPYSGFSRDEQFF.

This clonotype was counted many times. Here the CDR3 reads CASSQVGGSYEQYF. The CDR3 DNA follows: TGCGCCAGCAGCCAGGTCGGCGGTTCCTACGAGCAGTACTTC. The chain links TRBV4-1 to TRBJ2-7; D gene uncertain. Trimming stripped 3 bases from V and 1 base from J, with 10 bases between. Looked up from germline, CDR1 is MGHRA and CDR2 is YSYEKL. The CDR3 is 14 residues long.

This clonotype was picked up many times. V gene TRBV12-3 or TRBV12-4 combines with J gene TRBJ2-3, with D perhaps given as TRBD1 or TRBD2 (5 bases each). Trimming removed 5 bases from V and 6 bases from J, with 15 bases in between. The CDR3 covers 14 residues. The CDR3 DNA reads TGTGCCAGCAGTGGGACCTGGGTGGATGATACGCAGTATTTT. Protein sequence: CASSGTWVDDTQYF.

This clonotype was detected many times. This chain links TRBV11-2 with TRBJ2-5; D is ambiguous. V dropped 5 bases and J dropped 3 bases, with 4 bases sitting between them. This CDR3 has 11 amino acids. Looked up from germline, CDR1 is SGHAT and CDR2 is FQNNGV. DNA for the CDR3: TGTGCCAGCAGCCGAGAAGAGACCCAGTACTTC. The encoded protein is CASSREETQYF. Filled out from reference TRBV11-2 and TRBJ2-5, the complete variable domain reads EAGVAQSPRYKIIEKRQSVAFWCNPISGHATLYWYQQILGQGPKLLIQFQNNGVVDDSQLPKDRFSAERLKGVDSTLKIQPAKLEDSAVYLCASSREETQYFGPGTRLLVL.

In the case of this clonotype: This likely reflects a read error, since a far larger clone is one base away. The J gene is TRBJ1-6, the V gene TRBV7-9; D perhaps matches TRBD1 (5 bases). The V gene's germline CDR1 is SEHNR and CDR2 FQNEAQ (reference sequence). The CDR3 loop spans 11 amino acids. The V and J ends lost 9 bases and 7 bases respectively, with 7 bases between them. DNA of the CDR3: TGTGCCAGAAGGGGAAATTCACCCCTCCACTTT. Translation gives CARRGNSPLHF.

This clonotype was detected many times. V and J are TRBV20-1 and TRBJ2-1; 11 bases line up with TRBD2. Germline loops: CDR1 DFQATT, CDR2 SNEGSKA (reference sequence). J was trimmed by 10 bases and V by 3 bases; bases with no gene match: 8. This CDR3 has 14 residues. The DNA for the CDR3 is TGCAGTGCTAGTGTGGTAGCGGGAGGGGGCGAGCAGTTCTTC. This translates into CSASVVAGGGEQFF.

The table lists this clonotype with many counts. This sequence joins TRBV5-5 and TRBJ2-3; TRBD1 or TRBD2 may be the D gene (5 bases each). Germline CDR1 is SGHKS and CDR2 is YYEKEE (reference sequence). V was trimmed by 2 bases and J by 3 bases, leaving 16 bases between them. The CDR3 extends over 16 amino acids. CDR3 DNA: TGTGCCAGCAGCTTAGAGGGATGGGCAGGGACAGATACGCAGTATTTT. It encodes CASSLEGWAGTDTQYF. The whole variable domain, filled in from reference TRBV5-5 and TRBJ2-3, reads DAGVTQSPTHLIKTRGQQVTLRCSPISGHKSVSWYQQVLGQGPQFIFQYYEKEERGRGNFPDRFSARQFPNYSSELNVNALLLGDSALYLCASSLEGWAGTDTQYFGPGTRLTVL.

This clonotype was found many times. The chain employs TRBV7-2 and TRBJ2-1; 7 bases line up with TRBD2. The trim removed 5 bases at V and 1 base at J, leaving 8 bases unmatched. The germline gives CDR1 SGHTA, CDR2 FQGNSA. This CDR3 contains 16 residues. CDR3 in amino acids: CASSAAGRGSYNEQFF. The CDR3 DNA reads TGTGCCAGCAGCGCAGCGGGAAGGGGATCCTACAATGAGCAGTTCTTC. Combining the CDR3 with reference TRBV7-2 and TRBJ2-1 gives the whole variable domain GAGVSQSPSNKVTEKGKDVELRCDPISGHTALYWYRQSLGQGLEFLIYFQGNSAPDKSGLPSDRFSAERTGGSVSTLTIQRTQQEDSAVYLCASSAAGRGSYNEQFFGPGTRLTVL.

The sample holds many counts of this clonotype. CDR3 bases: TGTGCTAGTGGTTTCGGTAGCGGGATCACAGATACGCAGTATTTT. This encodes CASGFGSGITDTQYF. The chain recombines TRBV12-5 with TRBJ2-3, with 8 bases identical to TRBD2. V gave up 3 bases and J gave up 2 bases; unmatched junction bases: 4. The CDR3 totals 15 residues. CDR1 LGHNT and CDR2 FRNRAP come from the germline V gene.

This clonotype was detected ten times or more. CDR3 amino acids: CASSFQGLGSNEQFF. CDR3 in DNA: TGTGCCAGCAGTTTTCAAGGACTGGGCTCTAATGAGCAGTTCTTC. The J gene is TRBJ2-1, the V gene TRBV6-2 or TRBV6-3; D perhaps matches TRBD2 (5 bases). V was pared by 4 bases and J by 7 bases, with 17 bases between. Germline V gene data show CDR1 as MNHEY and CDR2 as SVGEGT. This CDR3 region has 15 residues.

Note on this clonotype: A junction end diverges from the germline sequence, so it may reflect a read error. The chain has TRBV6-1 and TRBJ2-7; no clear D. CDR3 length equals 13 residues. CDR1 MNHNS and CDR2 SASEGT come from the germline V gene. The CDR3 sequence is CASSEPPCGEHYF. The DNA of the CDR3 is TGTGCCAGCAGTGAACCCCCATGCGGCGAGCATTACTTC.

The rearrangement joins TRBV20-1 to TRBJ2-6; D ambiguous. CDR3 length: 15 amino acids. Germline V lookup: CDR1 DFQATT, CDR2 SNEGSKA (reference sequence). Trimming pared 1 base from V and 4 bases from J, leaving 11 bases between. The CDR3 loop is CSARVRLNGANVLTF. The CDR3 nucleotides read TGCAGTGCTAGAGTCAGGTTGAACGGGGCCAACGTCCTGACTTTC.

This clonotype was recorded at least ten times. The CDR3 DNA reads TGTGCCAGCAGCCAGGACAGGGGTAGATCAGAGACCCAGTACTTC. It encodes CASSQDRGRSETQYF. The gene calls are TRBV7-2 and TRBJ2-5; 9 nucleotides agree with TRBD1. The germline CDR1 and CDR2 sequences are SGHTA and FQGNSA. The CDR3 loop spans 15 amino acids. J gave up 4 bases and V 5 bases, and 8 bases lay outside the gene matches.

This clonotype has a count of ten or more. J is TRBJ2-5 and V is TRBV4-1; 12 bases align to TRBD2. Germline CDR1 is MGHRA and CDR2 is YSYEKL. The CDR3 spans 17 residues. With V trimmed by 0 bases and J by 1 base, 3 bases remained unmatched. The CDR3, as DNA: TGCGCCAGCAGCCAAGAGCTAGCGGGGGGGATCCAAGAGACCCAGTACTTC. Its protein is CASSQELAGGIQETQYF.

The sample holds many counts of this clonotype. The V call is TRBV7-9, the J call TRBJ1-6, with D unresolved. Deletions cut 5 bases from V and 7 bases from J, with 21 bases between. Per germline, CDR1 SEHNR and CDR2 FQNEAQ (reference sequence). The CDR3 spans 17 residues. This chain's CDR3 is CASSLQPDRHGNSPLHF. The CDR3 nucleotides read TGTGCCAGCAGCCTCCAACCGGACCGCCACGGCAATTCACCCCTCCACTTT. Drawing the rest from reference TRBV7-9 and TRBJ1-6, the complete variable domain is DTGVSQNPRHKITKRGQNVTFRCDPISEHNRLYWYRQTLGQGPEFLTYFQNEAQLEKSRLLSDRFSAERPKGSFSTLEIQRTEQGDSAMYLCASSLQPDRHGNSPLHFGNGTRLTVT.

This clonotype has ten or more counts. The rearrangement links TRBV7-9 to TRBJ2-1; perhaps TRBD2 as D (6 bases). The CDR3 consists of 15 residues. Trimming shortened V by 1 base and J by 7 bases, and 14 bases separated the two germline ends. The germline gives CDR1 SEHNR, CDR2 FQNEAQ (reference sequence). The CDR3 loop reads CASSLGGRRANEQFF. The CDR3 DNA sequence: TGTGCCAGCAGCTTAGGCGGAAGGAGGGCGAATGAGCAGTTCTTC. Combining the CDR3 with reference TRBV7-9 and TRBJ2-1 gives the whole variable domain DTGVSQNPRHKITKRGQNVTFRCDPISEHNRLYWYRQTLGQGPEFLTYFQNEAQLEKSRLLSDRFSAERPKGSFSTLEIQRTEQGDSAMYLCASSLGGRRANEQFFGPGTRLTVL.

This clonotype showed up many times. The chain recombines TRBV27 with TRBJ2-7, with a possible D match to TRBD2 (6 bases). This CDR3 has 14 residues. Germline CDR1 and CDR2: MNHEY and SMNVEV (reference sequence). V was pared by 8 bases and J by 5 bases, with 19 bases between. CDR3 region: CASAIWRGRNEQYF. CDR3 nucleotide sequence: TGTGCCAGCGCCATCTGGAGGGGAAGGAACGAGCAGTACTTC.

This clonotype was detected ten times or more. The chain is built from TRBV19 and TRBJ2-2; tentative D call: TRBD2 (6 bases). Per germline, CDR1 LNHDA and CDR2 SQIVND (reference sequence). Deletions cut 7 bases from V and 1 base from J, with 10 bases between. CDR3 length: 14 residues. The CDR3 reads CASIQRVNTGELFF. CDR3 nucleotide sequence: TGTGCCAGTATACAGCGGGTGAACACCGGGGAGCTGTTTTTT.

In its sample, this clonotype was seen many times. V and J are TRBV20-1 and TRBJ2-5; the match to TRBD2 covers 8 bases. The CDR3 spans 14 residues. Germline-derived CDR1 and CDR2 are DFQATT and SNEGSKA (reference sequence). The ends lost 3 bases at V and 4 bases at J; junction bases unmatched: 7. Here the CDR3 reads CSASPSGSRETQYF. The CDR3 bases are TGCAGTGCTAGTCCCAGCGGGAGCAGAGAGACCCAGTACTTC.

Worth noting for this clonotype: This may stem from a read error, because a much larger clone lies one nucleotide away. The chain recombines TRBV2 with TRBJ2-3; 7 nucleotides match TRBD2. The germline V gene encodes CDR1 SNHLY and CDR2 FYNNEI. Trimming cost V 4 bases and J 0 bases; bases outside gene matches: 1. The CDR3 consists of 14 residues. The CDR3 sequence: CASSGLASTDTQYF. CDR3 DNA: TGTGCCAGCAGTGGACTAGCAAGCACAGATACGCAGTATTTT.

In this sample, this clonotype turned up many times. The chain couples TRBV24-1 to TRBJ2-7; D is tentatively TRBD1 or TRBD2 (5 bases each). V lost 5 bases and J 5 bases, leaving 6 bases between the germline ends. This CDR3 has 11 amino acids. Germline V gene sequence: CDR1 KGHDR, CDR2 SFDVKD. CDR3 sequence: CATSGGHEQYF. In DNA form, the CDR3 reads TGTGCCACCAGTGGGGGACACGAGCAGTACTTC.

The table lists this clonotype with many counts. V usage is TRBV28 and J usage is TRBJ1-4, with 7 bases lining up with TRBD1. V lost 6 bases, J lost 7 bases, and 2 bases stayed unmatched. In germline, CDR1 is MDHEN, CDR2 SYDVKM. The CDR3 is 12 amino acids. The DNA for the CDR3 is TGTGCCAGCAGGCGGACAGGTGAAAAACTGTTTTTT. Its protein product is CASRRTGEKLFF. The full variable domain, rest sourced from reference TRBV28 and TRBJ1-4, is DVKVTQSSRYLVKRTGEKVFLECVQDMDHENMFWYRQDPGLGLRLIYFSYDVKMKEKGDIPEGYSVSREKKERFSLILESASTNQTSMYLCASRRTGEKLFFGSGTQLSVL.

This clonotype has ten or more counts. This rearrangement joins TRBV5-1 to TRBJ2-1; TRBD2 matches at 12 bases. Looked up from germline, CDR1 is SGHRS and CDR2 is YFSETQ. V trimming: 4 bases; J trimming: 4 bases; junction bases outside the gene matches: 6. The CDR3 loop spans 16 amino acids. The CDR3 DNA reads TGCGCCAGCAGCCCGACCGGGACTAGCGGGTACAATGAGCAGTTCTTC. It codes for CASSPTGTSGYNEQFF. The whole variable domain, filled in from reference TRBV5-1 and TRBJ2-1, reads KAGVTQTPRYLIKTRGQQVTLSCSPISGHRSVSWYQQTPGQGLQFLFEYFSETQRNKGNFPGRFSGRQFSNSRSEMNVSTLELGDSALYLCASSPTGTSGYNEQFFGPGTRLTVL.

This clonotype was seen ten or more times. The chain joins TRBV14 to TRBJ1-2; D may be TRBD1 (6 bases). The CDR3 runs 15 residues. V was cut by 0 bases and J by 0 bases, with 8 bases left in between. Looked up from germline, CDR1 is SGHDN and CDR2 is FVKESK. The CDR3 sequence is CASSQDWTANYGYTF. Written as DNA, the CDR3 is TGTGCCAGCAGCCAAGATTGGACAGCTAACTATGGCTACACCTTC.

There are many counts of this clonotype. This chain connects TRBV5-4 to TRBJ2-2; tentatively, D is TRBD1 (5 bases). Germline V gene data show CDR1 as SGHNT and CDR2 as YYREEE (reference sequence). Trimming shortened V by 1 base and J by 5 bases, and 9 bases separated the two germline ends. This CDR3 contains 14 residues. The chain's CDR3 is CASSLRQNTGELFF. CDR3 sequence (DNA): TGTGCCAGCAGCTTGAGACAGAATACCGGGGAGCTGTTTTTT.

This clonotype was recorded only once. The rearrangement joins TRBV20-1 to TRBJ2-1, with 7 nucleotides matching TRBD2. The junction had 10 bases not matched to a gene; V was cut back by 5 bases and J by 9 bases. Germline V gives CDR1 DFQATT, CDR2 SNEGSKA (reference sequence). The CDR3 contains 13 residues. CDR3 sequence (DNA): TGCAGTGCTGCGGGACTATCGGGCAGTGAGCAGTTCTTC. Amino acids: CSAAGLSGSEQFF.

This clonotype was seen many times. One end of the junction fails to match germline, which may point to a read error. The CDR3 reads CASAPNSGNTIYF. Written as DNA, the CDR3 is TGTGCCAGCGCACCGAACTCTGGAAACACCATATATTTT. The chain joins TRBV18 to TRBJ1-3; D unresolved. The CDR3 runs 13 residues. CDR1 is KGHSH and CDR2 is LQKENI in the germline V gene. The whole variable domain, remainder taken from reference TRBV18 and TRBJ1-3, is NAGVMQNPRHLVRRRGQEARLRCSPMKGHSHVYWYRQLPEEGLKFMVYLQKENIIDESGMPKERFSAEFPKEGPSILRIQQVVRGDSAAYFCASAPNSGNTIYFGEGSWLTVV.

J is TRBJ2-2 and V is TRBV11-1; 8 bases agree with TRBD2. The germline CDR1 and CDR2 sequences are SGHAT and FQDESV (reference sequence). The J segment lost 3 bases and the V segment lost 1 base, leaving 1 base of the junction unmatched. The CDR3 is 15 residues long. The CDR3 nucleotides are TGTGCCAGCAGCTTAGGCGGGGGGCACACCGGGGAGCTGTTTTTT. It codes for CASSLGGGHTGELFF.